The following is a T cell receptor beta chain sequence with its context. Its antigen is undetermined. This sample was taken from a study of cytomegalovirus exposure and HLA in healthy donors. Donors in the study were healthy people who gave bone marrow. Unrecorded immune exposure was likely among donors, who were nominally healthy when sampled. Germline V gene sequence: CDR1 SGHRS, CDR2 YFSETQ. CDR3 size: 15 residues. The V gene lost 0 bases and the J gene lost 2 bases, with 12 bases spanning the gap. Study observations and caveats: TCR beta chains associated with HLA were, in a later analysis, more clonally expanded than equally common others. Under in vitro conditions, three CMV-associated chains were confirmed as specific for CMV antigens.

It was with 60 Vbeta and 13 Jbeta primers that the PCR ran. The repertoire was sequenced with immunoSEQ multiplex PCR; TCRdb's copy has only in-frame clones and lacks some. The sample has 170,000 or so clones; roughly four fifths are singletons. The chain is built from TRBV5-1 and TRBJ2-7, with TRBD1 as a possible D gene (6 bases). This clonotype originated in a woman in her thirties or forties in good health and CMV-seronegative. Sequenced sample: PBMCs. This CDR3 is CASSLVGGSTYEQYF. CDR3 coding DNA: TGCGCCAGCAGCTTGGTTGGGGGCTCCACCTACGAGCAGTACTTC.